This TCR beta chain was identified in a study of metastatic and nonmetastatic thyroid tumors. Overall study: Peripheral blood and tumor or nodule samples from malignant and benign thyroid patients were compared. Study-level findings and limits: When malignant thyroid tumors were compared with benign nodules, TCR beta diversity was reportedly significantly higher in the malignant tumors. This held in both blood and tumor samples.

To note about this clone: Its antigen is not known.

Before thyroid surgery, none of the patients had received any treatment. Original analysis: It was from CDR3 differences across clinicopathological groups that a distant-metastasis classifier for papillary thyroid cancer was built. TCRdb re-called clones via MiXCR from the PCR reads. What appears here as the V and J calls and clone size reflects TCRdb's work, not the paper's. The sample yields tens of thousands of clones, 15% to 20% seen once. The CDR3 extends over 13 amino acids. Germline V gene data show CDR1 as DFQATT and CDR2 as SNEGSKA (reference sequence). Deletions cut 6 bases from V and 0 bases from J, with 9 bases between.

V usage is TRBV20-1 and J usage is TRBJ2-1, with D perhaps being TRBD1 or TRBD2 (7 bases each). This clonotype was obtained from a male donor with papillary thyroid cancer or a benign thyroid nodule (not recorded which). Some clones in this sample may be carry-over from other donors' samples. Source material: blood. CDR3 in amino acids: CSARGGSYNEQFF. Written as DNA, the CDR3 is TGCAGTGCCAGGGGGGGCTCCTACAATGAGCAGTTCTTC.